What follows is one T cell receptor beta chain and its context. MiXCR was run by TCRdb on the RT-PCR reads, yielding one entry per CDR3 protein. The sample contains approximately 200,000 distinct CDR3 sequences, roughly 14% of which appear only once. The length of the CDR3 is 13 residues. The junction had 6 bases not matched to a gene; V was cut back by 8 bases and J by 5 bases. This record comes from a study of patients and donors after allogeneic stem cell transplantation. Sequencing was done on a sample of blood, either unsorted or a sorted T cell fraction (not recorded which). This clonotype was sampled from a human donor who was either an allogeneic HSCT recipient or a stem cell or donor lymphocyte infusion donor (not recorded which). It is not recorded whose cells these are; they may come from a transplant donor. J is TRBJ2-5 and V is TRBV12-3 or TRBV12-4, with 9 bases identical to TRBD1. In DNA, the CDR3 is TGTGCCAGCGCATACAGGGGGCCGGAGACCCAGTACTTC. It codes for CASAYRGPETQYF.